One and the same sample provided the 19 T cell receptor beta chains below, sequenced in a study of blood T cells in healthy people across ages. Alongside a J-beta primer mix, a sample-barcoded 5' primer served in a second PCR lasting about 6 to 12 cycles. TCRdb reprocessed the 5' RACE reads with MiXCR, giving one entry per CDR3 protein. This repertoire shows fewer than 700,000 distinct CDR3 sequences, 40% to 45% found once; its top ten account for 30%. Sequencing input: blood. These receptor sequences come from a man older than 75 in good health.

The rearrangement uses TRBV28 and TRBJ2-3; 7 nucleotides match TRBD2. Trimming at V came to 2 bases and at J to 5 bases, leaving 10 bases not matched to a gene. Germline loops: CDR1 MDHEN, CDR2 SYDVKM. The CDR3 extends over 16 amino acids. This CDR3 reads CASSLTDLGGVDTQYF. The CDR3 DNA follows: TGTGCCAGCAGTTTAACCGATCTGGGAGGGGTAGATACGCAGTATTTT.

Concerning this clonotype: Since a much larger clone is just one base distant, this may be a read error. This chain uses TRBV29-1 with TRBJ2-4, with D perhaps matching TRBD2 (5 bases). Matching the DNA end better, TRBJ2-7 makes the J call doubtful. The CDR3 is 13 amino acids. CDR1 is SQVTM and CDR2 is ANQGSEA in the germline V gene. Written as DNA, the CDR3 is TGCAGCGTTGTAAGCGAGCGGAACTGCGAGCAGTACTTC. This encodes CSVVSERNCEQYF.

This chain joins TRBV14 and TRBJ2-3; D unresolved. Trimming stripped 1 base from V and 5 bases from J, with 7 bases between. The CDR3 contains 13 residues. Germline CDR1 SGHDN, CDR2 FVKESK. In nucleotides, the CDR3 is TGTGCCAGCAGCCAAGCCCTCAGAGATACGCAGTATTTT. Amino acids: CASSQALRDTQYF.

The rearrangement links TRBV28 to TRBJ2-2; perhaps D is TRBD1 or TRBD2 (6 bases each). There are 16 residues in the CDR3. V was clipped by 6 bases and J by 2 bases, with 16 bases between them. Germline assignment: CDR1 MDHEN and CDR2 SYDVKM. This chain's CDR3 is CASSHSPGGNTGELFF. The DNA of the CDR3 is TGTGCCAGCAGCCACTCACCCGGGGGCAACACCGGGGAGCTGTTTTTT.

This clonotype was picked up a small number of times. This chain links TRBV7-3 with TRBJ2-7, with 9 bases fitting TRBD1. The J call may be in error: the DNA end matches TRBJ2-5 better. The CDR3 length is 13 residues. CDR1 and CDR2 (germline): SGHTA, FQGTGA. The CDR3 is CASSKDRGETQYF. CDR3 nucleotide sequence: TGTGCCAGCAGCAAGGACAGGGGAGAGACCCAGTACTTC.

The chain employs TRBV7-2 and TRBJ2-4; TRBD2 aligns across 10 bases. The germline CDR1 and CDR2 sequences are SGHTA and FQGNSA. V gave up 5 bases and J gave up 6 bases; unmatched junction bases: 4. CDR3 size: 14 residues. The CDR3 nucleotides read TGTGCCAGCAGCCCCCGGACTAGCGGAAACATTCAGTACTTC. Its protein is CASSPRTSGNIQYF.

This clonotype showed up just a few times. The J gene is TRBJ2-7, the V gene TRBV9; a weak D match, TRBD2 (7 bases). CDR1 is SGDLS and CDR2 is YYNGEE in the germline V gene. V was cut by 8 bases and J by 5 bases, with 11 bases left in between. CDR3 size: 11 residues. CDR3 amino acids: CASGEGDEQYF. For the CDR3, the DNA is TGTGCCAGTGGGGAGGGGGACGAGCAGTACTTC.

The CDR3 is CASSQALGSTDTQYF. The CDR3, as DNA: TGCGCCAGCAGCCAAGCGTTGGGCTCCACAGATACGCAGTATTTT. V gene TRBV4-3 combines with J gene TRBJ2-3; no definite D call. CDR1 LGHNA and CDR2 YSLEER come from the germline V gene. This CDR3 spans 15 amino acids. Trimming left V 1 base short and J 2 bases short, with 10 bases between.

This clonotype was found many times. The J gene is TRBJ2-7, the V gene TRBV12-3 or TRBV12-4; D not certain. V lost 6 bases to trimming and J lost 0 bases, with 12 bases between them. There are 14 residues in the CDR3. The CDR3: CASSVGGISYEQYF. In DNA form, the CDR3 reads TGTGCCAGCAGCGTTGGCGGAATCTCCTACGAGCAGTACTTC.

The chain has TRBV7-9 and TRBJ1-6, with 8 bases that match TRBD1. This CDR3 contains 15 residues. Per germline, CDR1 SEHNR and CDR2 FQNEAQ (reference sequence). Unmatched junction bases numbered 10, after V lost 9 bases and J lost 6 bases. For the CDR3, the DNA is TGTGCCAGTAGCGCGGACAGGGCTAGTAATTCACCCCTCCACTTT. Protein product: CASSADRASNSPLHF.

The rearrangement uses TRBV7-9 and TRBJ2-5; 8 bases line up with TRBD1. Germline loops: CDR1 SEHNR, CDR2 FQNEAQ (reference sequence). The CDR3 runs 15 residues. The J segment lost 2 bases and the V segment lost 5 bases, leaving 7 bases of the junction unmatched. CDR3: CASSAWTGNQETQYF. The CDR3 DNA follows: TGTGCCAGCAGCGCATGGACAGGGAATCAAGAGACCCAGTACTTC.

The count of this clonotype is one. CDR3 loop: CASSFPGGATEAFF. The DNA for the CDR3 is TGTGCCAGCAGCTTCCCGGGGGGGGCCACTGAAGCTTTCTTT. The rearrangement uses TRBV3-1 and TRBJ1-1, with a weak D call TRBD1 (6 bases). CDR1 and CDR2 (germline): LGHDT, YNNKEL (reference sequence). CDR3 size: 14 residues. V lost 5 bases, J lost 4 bases, and 14 bases lay in between.

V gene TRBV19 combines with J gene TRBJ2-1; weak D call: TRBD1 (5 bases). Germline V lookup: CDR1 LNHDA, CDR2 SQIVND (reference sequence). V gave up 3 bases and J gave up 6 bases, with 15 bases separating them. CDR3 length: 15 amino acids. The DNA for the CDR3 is TGTGCCAGTAGTATTGCGGCAGGGTCGGGCAATGAGCAGTTCTTC. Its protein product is CASSIAAGSGNEQFF.

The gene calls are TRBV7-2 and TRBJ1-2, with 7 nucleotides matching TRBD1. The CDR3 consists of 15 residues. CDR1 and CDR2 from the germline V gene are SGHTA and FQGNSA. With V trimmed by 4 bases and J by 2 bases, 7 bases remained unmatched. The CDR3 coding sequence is TGTGCCAGCAGCTCACAACAGGGGCTGAACTATGGCTACACCTTC. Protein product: CASSSQQGLNYGYTF.

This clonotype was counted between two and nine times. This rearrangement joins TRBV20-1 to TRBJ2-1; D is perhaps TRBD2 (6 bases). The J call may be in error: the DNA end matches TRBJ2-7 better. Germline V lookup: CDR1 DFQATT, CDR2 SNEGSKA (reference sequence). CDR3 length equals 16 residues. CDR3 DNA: TGCAGTGCTAGACTAAGGACTACCAGCTCCTACAATGAGCAGTACTTC. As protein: CSARLRTTSSYNEQYF.

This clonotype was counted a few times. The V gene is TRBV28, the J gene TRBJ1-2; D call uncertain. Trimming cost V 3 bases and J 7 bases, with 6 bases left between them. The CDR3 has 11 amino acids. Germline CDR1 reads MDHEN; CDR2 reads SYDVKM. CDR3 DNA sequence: TGTGCCAGCAGTTTTCGGCGTGGCTACACCTTC. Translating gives CASSFRRGYTF.

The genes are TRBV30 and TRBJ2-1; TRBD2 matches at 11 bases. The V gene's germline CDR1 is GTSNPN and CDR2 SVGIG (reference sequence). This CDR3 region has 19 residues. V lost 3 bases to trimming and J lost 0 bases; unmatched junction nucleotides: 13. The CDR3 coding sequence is TGTGCCTGGAGCCGAGGACTAGCGGGTTCCTACAGCTCCTACAATGAGCAGTTCTTC. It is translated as CAWSRGLAGSYSSYNEQFF. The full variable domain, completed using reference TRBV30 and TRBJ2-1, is SQTIHQWPATLVQPVGSPLSLECTVEGTSNPNLYWYRQAAGRGLQLLFYSVGIGQISSEVPQNLSASRPQDRQFILSSKKLLLSDSGFYLCAWSRGLAGSYSSYNEQFFGPGTRLTVL.

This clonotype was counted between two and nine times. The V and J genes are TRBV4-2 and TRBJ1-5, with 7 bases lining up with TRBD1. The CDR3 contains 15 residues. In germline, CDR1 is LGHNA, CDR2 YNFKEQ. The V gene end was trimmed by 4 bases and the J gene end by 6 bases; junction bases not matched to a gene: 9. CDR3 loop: CASSLGQGDSQPQHF. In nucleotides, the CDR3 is TGTGCCAGCAGCCTCGGCCAGGGGGATAGTCAGCCCCAGCATTTT.

The CDR3 DNA follows: TGTACCAGCAGCTTAGATCAGGGGCCCCGGAAGCAGTTCTTC. Its translation: CTSSLDQGPRKQFF. V usage is TRBV7-2 and J usage is TRBJ2-1, with D possibly being TRBD1 (6 bases). The CDR3 consists of 14 residues. CDR1 and CDR2 (germline): SGHTA, FQGNSA. V lost 1 base and J lost 11, with 15 bases in between.